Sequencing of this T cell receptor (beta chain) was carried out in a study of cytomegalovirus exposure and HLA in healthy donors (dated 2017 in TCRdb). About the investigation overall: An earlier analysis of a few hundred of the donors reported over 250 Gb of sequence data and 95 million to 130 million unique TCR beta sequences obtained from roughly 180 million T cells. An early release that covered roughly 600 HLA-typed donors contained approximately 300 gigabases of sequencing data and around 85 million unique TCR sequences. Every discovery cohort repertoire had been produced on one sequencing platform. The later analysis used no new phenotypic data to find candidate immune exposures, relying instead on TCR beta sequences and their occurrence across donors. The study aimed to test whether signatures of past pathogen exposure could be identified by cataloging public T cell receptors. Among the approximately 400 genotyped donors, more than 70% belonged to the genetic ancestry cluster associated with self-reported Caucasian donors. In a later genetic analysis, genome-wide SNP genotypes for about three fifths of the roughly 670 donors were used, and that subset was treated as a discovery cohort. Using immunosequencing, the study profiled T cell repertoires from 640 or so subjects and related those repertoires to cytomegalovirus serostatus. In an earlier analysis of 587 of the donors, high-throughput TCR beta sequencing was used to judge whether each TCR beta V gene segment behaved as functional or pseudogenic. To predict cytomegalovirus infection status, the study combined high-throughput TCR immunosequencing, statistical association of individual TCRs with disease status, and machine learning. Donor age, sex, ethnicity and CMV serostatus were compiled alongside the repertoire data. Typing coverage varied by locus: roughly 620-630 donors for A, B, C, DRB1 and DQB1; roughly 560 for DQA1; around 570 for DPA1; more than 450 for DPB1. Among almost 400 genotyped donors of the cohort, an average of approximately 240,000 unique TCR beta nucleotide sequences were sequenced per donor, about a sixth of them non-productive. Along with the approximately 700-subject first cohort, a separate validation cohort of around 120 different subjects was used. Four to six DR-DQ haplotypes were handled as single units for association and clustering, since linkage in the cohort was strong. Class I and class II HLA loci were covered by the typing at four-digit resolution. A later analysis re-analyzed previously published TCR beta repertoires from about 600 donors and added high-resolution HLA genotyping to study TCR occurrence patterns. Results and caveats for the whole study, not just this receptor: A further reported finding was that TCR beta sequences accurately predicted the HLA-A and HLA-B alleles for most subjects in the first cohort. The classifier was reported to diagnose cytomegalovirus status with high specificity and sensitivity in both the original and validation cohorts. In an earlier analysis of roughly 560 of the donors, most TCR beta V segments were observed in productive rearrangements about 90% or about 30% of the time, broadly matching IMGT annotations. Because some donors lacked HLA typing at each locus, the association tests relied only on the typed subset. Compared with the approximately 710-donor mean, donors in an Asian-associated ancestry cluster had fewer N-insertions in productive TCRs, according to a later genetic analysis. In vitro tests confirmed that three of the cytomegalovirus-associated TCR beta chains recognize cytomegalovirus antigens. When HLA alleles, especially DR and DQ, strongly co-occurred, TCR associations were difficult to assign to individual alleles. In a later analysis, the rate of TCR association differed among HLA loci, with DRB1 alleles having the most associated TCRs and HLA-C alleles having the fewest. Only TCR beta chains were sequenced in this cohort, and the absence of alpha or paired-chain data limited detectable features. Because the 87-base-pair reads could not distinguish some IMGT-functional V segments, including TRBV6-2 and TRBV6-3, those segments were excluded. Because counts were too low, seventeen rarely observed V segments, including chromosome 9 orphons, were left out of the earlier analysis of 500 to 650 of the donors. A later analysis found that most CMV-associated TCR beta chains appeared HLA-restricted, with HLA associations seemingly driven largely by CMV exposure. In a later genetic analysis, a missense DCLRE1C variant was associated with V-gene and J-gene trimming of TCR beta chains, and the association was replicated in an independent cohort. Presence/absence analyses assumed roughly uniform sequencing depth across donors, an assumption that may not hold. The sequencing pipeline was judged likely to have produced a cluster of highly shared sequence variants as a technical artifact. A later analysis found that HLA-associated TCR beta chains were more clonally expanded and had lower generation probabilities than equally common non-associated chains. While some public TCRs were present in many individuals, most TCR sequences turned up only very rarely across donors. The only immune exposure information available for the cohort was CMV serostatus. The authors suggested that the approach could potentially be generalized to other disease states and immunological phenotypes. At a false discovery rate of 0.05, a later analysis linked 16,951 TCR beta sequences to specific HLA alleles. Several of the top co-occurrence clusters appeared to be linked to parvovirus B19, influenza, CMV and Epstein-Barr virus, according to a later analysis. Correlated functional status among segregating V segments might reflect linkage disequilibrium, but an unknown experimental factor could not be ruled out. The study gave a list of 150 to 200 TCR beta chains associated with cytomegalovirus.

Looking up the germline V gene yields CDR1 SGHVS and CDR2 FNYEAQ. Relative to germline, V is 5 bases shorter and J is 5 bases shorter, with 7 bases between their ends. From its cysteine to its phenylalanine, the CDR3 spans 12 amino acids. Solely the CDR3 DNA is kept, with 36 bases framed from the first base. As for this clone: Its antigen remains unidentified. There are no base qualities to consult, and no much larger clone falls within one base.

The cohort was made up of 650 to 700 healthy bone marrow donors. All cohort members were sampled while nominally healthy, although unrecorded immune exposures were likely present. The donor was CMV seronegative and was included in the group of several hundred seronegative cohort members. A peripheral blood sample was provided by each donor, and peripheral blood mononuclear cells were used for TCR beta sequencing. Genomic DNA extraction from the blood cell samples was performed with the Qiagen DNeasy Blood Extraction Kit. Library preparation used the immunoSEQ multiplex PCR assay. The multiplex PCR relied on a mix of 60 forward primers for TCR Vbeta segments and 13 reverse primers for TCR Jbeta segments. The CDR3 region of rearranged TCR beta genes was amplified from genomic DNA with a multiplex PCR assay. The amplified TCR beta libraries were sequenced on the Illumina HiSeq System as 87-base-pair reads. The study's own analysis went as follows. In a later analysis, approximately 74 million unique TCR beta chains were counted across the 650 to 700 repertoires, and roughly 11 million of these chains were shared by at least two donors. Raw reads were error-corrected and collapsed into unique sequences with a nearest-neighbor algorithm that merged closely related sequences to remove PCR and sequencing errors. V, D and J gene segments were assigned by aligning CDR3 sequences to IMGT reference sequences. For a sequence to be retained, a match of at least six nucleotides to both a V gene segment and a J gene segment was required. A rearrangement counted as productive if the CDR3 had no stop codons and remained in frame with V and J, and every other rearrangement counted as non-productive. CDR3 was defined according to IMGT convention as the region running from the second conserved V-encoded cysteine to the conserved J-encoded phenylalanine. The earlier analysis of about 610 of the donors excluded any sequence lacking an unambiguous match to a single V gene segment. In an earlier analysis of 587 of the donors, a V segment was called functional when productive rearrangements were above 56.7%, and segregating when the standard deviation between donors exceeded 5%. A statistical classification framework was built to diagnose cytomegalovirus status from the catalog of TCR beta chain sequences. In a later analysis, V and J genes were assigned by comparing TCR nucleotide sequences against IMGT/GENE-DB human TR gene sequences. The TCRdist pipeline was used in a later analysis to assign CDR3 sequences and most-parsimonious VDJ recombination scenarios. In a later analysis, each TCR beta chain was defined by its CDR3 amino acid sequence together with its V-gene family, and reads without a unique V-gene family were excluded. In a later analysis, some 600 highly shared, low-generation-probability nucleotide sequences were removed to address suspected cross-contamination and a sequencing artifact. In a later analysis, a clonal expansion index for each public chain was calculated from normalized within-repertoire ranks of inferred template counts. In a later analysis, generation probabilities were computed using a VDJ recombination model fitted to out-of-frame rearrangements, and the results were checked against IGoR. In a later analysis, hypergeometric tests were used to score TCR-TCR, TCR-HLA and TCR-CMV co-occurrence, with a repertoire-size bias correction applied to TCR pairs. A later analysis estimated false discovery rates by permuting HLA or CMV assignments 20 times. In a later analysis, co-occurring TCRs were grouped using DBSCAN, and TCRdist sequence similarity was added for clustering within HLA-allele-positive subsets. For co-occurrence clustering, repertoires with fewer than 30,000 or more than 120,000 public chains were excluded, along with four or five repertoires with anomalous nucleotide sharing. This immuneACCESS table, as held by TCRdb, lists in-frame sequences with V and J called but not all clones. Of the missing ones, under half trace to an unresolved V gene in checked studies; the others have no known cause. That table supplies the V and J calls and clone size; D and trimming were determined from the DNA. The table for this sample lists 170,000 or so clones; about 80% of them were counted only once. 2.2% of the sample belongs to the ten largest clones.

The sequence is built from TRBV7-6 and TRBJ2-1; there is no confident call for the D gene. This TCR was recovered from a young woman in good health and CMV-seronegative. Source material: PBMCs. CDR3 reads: CASSQSHNEQFF. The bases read TGTGCCAGCAGCCAGTCCCACAATGAGCAGTTCTTC.